A single sample is the source of the 32 T cell receptor beta chains below, sequenced in a study of control samples from healthy donors and cancer patients. This table comes from immunoSEQ multiplex PCR, and its TCRdb copy is limited to in-frame clones, with some not included. Here the sample spans roughly 120,000 clones, approximately 94% being singletons. Source material: blood. The receptors stem from a young man in good health.

The genes are TRBV6-4 and TRBJ2-2; D gene ambiguous. Deletions cut 6 bases from V and 4 bases from J, with 12 bases between. CDR1 is MRHNA, CDR2 SNTAGT, per germline. The CDR3 is 14 amino acids. In DNA form, the CDR3 reads TGTGCCAGCAGCCTCGGGTCGGGCACCGGGGAGCTGTTTTTT. It yields the protein CASSLGSGTGELFF.

This rearrangement joins TRBV5-7 to TRBJ1-5, with D possibly matching TRBD1 (5 bases). TRBV5-7 is noted as an ORF with a role that remains uncertain. This CDR3 region has 16 residues. Trimming left V 0 bases short and J 2 bases short, with 12 bases between. The CDR3 sequence is CASSLGAGSGNQPQHF. CDR3 DNA: TGTGCCAGCAGCTTGGGGGCAGGGTCTGGCAATCAGCCCCAGCATTTT.

The chain carries TRBV27 and TRBJ2-3; 8 nucleotides match TRBD2. V shed 6 bases and J 6 bases; nucleotides not matched to a gene: 8. The CDR3 sequence is 14 residues long. Germline V gene lookup returns CDR1 MNHEY and CDR2 SMNVEV (reference sequence). DNA for the CDR3: TGTGCCAGCAGGAGGACTAGCCCCACCGATACGCAGTATTTT. This encodes CASRRTSPTDTQYF.

The V call is TRBV9, the J call TRBJ2-1; the match to TRBD1 covers 8 bases. CDR3 length: 16 amino acids. CDR1 SGDLS and CDR2 YYNGEE come from the germline V gene. The trim removed 0 bases at V and 7 bases at J, leaving 9 bases unmatched. The CDR3 DNA is TGTGCCAGCAGCGTAGTGGCGGCCAGGGGGCGGAATGAGCAGTTCTTC. As protein: CASSVVAARGRNEQFF.

The genes are TRBV4-3 and TRBJ2-4; the D gene is possibly TRBD1 (6 bases). Germline CDR1 LGHNA, CDR2 YSLEER. Trimming removed 1 base at V and 5 bases at J, with 12 bases between. The CDR3 extends over 15 amino acids. CDR3: CASSQGRGSENIQYF. CDR3 DNA: TGCGCCAGCAGCCAAGGAAGGGGGTCCGAAAACATTCAGTACTTC.

The rearrangement uses TRBV21-1 and TRBJ1-5; the table's D call, TRBD1, has no DNA check behind it. TRBV21-1 has pseudogene status. The CDR3 is 15 amino acids. CDR3 coding DNA: TGTGCCAGCAGCAGGAGACAGGGGGCGAATCAGCCCCAGCATTTT. Its translation is CASSRRQGANQPQHF.

This rearrangement joins TRBV30 to TRBJ1-5, with 9 bases lining up with TRBD1. Losses at the gene ends were 7 bases for V and 5 bases for J; bases not matched to a gene: 12. The CDR3 length is 15 residues. Per germline, CDR1 GTSNPN and CDR2 SVGIG (reference sequence). CDR3 sequence reads: CASPPGQGSHQPQHF. The CDR3 nucleotides read TGTGCCTCTCCCCCGGGACAGGGATCCCATCAGCCCCAGCATTTT.

The chain combines TRBV7-8 with TRBJ1-5; no clear D gene. The CDR3 is 14 residues long. Germline loops: CDR1 SGHVS, CDR2 FQNEAQ. With 2 bases removed from V and 4 bases from J, the gap between germline ends came to 9 bases. The CDR3, as DNA: TGTGCCAGCAGCTTATCGACCTTAAATCAGCCCCAGCATTTT. Its protein is CASSLSTLNQPQHF.

This chain uses TRBV2 with TRBJ1-3, with D unclear. This CDR3 has 13 residues. Trimming took 3 bases from V and 5 from J, leaving 8 bases between them. Looked up from germline, CDR1 is SNHLY and CDR2 is FYNNEI. The CDR3 DNA sequence: TGTGCCAGCAGTGATGGGCAACGAAACACCATATATTTT. The encoded protein is CASSDGQRNTIYF.

V usage is TRBV7-9 and J usage is TRBJ2-7; 10 bases agree with TRBD2. The germline V gene encodes CDR1 SEHNR and CDR2 FQNEAQ (reference sequence). This CDR3 region has 15 residues. The trim removed 3 bases at V and 3 bases at J, leaving 5 bases unmatched. CDR3 sequence: CASSLLAGGYYEQYF. In DNA form, the CDR3 reads TGTGCCAGCAGCTTGTTAGCGGGGGGTTACTACGAGCAGTACTTC.

The chain links TRBV5-1 to TRBJ1-5, with unresolved D. The CDR3 extends over 15 amino acids. Germline-derived CDR1 and CDR2 are SGHRS and YFSETQ. The ends were cut back, 3 bases at V and 4 bases at J, with 14 bases in the middle. DNA of the CDR3: TGCGCCAGCAGCTACGGAGGGCAGCTGAATCAGCCCCAGCATTTT. Translated, it gives CASSYGGQLNQPQHF.

J is TRBJ1-1 and V is TRBV7-2; D is ambiguous. The germline CDR1 and CDR2 sequences are SGHTA and FQGNSA. V lost 4 bases and J lost 6, with 18 bases in between. The CDR3 sequence is 15 residues long. The CDR3 spells CASSSITERFAEAFF. CDR3 bases: TGTGCCAGCAGCTCCATCACAGAGCGTTTCGCTGAAGCTTTCTTT.

This clone was seen just once. The rearrangement uses TRBV7-8 and TRBJ1-3; no clear D. Trimming left V 3 bases short and J 0 bases short, with 0 bases between. The length of the CDR3 is 12 residues. Germline CDR1 and CDR2: SGHVS and FQNEAQ. Here the CDR3 DNA reads TGTGCCAGCAGCTTCTCTGGAAACACCATATATTTT. It is translated as CASSFSGNTIYF.

The rearrangement links TRBV18 to TRBJ1-5; D remains ambiguous. With 2 bases removed from V and 0 bases from J, the gap between germline ends came to 8 bases. Germline values: CDR1 KGHSH, CDR2 LQKENI. The CDR3 is 15 amino acids. The CDR3 region is CASSPGGSSNQPQHF. CDR3 DNA: TGTGCCAGCTCACCAGGAGGGAGTAGCAATCAGCCCCAGCATTTT.

This chain uses TRBV15 with TRBJ2-7; D possibly corresponds to TRBD2 (5 bases). The germline V gene has CDR1 LNHNV and CDR2 YYDKDF (reference sequence). V shed 3 bases and J shed 5 bases, with 8 bases lying between them. The CDR3 extends over 12 amino acids. CDR3 region: CATSRGGHEQYF. CDR3 nucleotides: TGTGCCACCAGCAGGGGCGGGCACGAGCAGTACTTC.

This clone was found once. The chain recombines TRBV5-1 with TRBJ2-3; possibly TRBD2 for D (5 bases). Per germline, CDR1 SGHRS and CDR2 YFSETQ. The CDR3 length is 14 residues. The V gene lost 0 bases and the J gene lost 5 bases, with 10 bases spanning the gap. CDR3 sequence reads: CASSLGTREDTQYF. CDR3 DNA: TGCGCCAGCAGCTTGGGGACCCGGGAAGATACGCAGTATTTT.

V is TRBV5-4 and J is TRBJ2-1; the D is unclear. The V gene lost 9 bases and the J gene lost 5 bases, with 9 bases spanning the gap. In germline, CDR1 is SGHNT, CDR2 YYREEE (reference sequence). CDR3 length equals 11 residues. The DNA of the CDR3 is TGTGCCACAGGACCCGACAATGAGCAGTTCTTC. It codes for CATGPDNEQFF.

V usage is TRBV10-1 and J usage is TRBJ2-3; a possible D gene is TRBD2 (5 bases). This CDR3 comprises 14 residues. Trimming shortened V by 2 bases and J by 5 bases, and 11 bases separated the two germline ends. Germline lookup yields CDR1 WNHNN and CDR2 SYGVQD (reference sequence). CDR3 DNA: TGCGCCAGCAGTGAGAACCCCCGGGGAGATACGCAGTATTTT. This gives the protein CASSENPRGDTQYF.

As DNA, the CDR3 is TGTGCCAGCGCGGTCCTCGAGGGGAACACTGAAGCTTTCTTT. This sequence encodes CASAVLEGNTEAFF. The genes are TRBV2 and TRBJ1-1; no clear D. In germline, CDR1 is SNHLY, CDR2 FYNNEI. The germline V and J ends were trimmed by 8 bases and 1 base, with 14 bases remaining between them. The CDR3 runs 14 residues.

The chain employs TRBV6-2 or TRBV6-3 and TRBJ2-5; D gene uncertain. The CDR3 length is 16 residues. The V gene lost 0 bases and the J gene lost 5 bases, with 16 bases spanning the gap. From germline, CDR1 is MNHEY and CDR2 SVGEGT. CDR3 in DNA: TGTGCCAGCAGTTACTCCGAAAACGGTGGGGTGGAGACCCAGTACTTC. Protein: CASSYSENGGVETQYF.

This chain joins TRBV29-1 and TRBJ1-1; D is uncertain. The CDR3 runs 13 residues. V was clipped by 7 bases and J by 0 bases, with 12 bases between them. Germline V lookup: CDR1 SQVTM, CDR2 ANQGSEA. This CDR3 reads CSGHPILNTEAFF. In nucleotides, the CDR3 is TGCAGCGGCCACCCAATTTTGAACACTGAAGCTTTCTTT. Filled out from reference TRBV29-1 and TRBJ1-1, the complete variable domain reads SAVISQKPSRDICQRGTSLTIQCQVDSQVTMMFWYRQQPGQSLTLIATANQGSEATYESGFVIDKFPISRPNLTFSTLTVSNMSPEDSSIYLCSGHPILNTEAFFGQGTRLTVV.

The chain joins TRBV4-1 to TRBJ1-1; D is ambiguous. Germline loops: CDR1 MGHRA, CDR2 YSYEKL. The V and J ends lost 0 bases and 1 base respectively, with 12 bases between them. The CDR3 is 16 amino acids. CDR3 in amino acids: CASSQDGSRRNTEAFF. For the CDR3, the DNA is TGCGCCAGCAGCCAAGACGGGAGTCGCAGGAACACTGAAGCTTTCTTT.

This rearrangement joins TRBV5-5 to TRBJ1-4; 9 nucleotides match TRBD1. CDR3 length: 19 amino acids. V dropped 2 bases and J dropped 0; count of bases not matched to a gene: 11. Germline loops: CDR1 SGHKS, CDR2 YYEKEE (reference sequence). The CDR3 DNA follows: TGTGCCAGCAGCTTAACCCTAGGACAGGGGAGGCCAACTAATGAAAAACTGTTTTTT. The encoded protein is CASSLTLGQGRPTNEKLFF.

CDR3 sequence (DNA): TGCGCCAGCAGCCCGACAGGGGGCGCACGGGAAAAACTGTTTTTT. Protein sequence: CASSPTGGAREKLFF. The V gene is TRBV5-1, the J gene TRBJ1-4; 10 positions agree with TRBD1. The CDR3 extends over 15 amino acids. Germline V gene data show CDR1 as SGHRS and CDR2 as YFSETQ. Trimming removed 4 bases from V and 8 bases from J; junction bases left unmatched: 8.

The chain carries TRBV18 and TRBJ2-3, with a weak D call TRBD1 (6 bases). The length of the CDR3 is 15 residues. The germline V gene encodes CDR1 KGHSH and CDR2 LQKENI. The V end was cut by 3 bases, the J end by 8 bases, with 18 bases between. Here the CDR3 reads CASSPGGDRQGTQYF. The CDR3 DNA is TGTGCCAGCTCACCGGGTGGTGACAGGCAAGGTACGCAGTATTTT.

This clone occurred once. The chain couples TRBV5-6 to TRBJ2-1; the match to TRBD1 covers 9 bases. V lost 4 bases, J lost 6 bases, and 2 bases stayed unmatched. The CDR3 has 13 residues. Germline values: CDR1 SGHDT, CDR2 YYEEEE. CDR3 nucleotides: TGTGCCAGCAGCCGGGACAGGGTCAATGAGCAGTTCTTC. As protein: CASSRDRVNEQFF.

V is TRBV6-2 or TRBV6-3 and J is TRBJ1-2, with TRBD1 matching over 9 bases. V shed 4 bases, J shed 3 bases, and the junction held 6 bases outside the gene matches. The germline V gene has CDR1 MNHEY and CDR2 SVGEGT. This CDR3 is 15 amino acids long. The CDR3 DNA reads TGTGCCAGCAGTTCAACAGGGGGCGTCGACTATGGCTACACCTTC. Translation gives CASSSTGGVDYGYTF.

The J gene is TRBJ1-2, the V gene TRBV6-5; tentatively, D is TRBD1 (5 bases). The germline V and J ends were trimmed by 5 bases and 3 bases, with 10 bases remaining between them. CDR3 length: 13 residues. Germline lookup yields CDR1 MNHEY and CDR2 SVGAGI. In DNA, the CDR3 is TGTGCCAGCAGTCCCCAGGGAGACTATGGCTACACCTTC. It specifies CASSPQGDYGYTF.

Only one count was recorded for this clone. The V and J genes are TRBV4-3 and TRBJ2-7, with 9 bases identical to TRBD1. Germline CDR1 reads LGHNA; CDR2 reads YSLEER. The CDR3 is made up of 16 amino acids. V was pared by 0 bases and J by 6 bases, with 9 bases of the junction left unmatched. CDR3 sequence (DNA): TGCGCCAGCAGCCAAGAGACCGGGACAGGGAGCCTCGAGCAGTACTTC. As protein: CASSQETGTGSLEQYF.

This rearrangement joins TRBV5-1 to TRBJ1-1; unclear D gene. Germline CDR1 SGHRS, CDR2 YFSETQ. The CDR3 runs to 16 residues. V lost 0 bases and J 1 base, leaving 13 bases between the germline ends. The CDR3 loop is CASSLGLAVRNTEAFF. The CDR3 DNA reads TGCGCCAGCAGCTTGGGGTTGGCGGTCCGGAACACTGAAGCTTTCTTT.

The V and J genes are TRBV7-2 and TRBJ2-5, with 8 nucleotides matching TRBD2. Germline V gene data show CDR1 as SGHTA and CDR2 as FQGNSA. The CDR3 extends over 15 amino acids. With 3 bases clipped from V and 4 bases from J, the junction kept 7 bases outside the gene matches. The CDR3 reads CASSLGAGVTETQYF. The DNA for the CDR3 is TGTGCCAGCAGCTTGGGAGCGGGGGTTACAGAGACCCAGTACTTC.

The rearrangement joins TRBV11-3 to TRBJ2-1, with 7 positions matching TRBD1. CDR1 and CDR2 (germline): SGHNT, YENEEA. The CDR3 consists of 14 residues. With 1 base clipped from V and 7 bases from J, the junction kept 4 bases outside the gene matches. The CDR3 here is CASSLGGQRNEQFF. The DNA of the CDR3 is TGTGCCAGCAGCTTAGGGGGACAGAGGAATGAGCAGTTCTTC.